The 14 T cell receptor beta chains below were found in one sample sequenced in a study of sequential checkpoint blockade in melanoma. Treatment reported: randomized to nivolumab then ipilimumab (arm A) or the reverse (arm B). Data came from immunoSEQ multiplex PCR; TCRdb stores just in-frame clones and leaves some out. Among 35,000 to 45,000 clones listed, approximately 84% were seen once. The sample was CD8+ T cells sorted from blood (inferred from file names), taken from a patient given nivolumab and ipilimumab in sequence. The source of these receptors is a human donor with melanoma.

The CDR3 nucleotides are TGTGCCAGCAGTCACGGGACTAGCGTTTCAATTTTCGATGAGCAGTTCTTC. Amino acids: CASSHGTSVSIFDEQFF. This rearrangement joins TRBV28 to TRBJ2-1, with 10 bases lining up with TRBD2. The CDR3 runs to 17 residues. Germline V CDR1 and CDR2: MDHEN, SYDVKM. Unmatched junction bases numbered 15, after V lost 5 bases and J lost 8 bases.

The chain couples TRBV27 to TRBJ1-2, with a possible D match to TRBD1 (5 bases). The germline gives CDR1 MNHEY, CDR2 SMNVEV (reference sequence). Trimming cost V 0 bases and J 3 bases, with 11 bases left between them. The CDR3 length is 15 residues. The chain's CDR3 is CASSLSGGLDYGYTF. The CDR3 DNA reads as TGTGCCAGCAGTTTATCCGGGGGGTTGGACTATGGCTACACCTTC.

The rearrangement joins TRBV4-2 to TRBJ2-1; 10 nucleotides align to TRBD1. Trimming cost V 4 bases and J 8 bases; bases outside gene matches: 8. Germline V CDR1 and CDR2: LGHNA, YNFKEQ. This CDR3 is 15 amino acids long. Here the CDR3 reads CASSRTGGGYDEQFF. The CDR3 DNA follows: TGTGCCAGCAGCCGGACAGGGGGGGGTTACGATGAGCAGTTCTTC.

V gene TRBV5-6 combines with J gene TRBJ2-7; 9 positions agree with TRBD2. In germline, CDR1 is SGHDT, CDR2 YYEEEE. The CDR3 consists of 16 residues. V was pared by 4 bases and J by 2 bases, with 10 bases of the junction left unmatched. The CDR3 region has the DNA TGTGCCAGCAGCGCCGAGTTAGCGGGGGCCGCCTACGAGCAGTACTTC. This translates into CASSAELAGAAYEQYF. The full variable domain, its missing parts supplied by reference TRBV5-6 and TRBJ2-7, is DAGVTQSPTHLIKTRGQQVTLRCSPKSGHDTVSWYQQALGQGPQFIFQYYEEEERQRGNFPDRFSGHQFPNYSSELNVNALLLGDSALYLCASSAELAGAAYEQYFGPGTRLTVT.

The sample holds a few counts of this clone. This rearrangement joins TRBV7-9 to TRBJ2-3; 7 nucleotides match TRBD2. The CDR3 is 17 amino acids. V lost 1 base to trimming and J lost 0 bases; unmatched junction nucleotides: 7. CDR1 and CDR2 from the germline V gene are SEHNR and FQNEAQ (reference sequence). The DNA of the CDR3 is TGTGCCAGCAGCTTAGATGATAGCGGGCCCAGCACAGATACGCAGTATTTT. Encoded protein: CASSLDDSGPSTDTQYF.

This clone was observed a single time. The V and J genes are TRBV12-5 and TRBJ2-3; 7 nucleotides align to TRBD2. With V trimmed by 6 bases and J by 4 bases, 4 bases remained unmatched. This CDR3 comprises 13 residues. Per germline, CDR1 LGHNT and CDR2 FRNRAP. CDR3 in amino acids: CASGGGHSDTQYF. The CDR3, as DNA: TGTGCTAGTGGGGGAGGGCATTCAGATACGCAGTATTTT.

The CDR3 DNA sequence: TGTGCCAGCAGCTTATGGGCCACCGGGACAGAGTACGAGCAGTACTTC. Its protein product is CASSLWATGTEYEQYF. The chain employs TRBV11-1 and TRBJ2-7, with TRBD1 identical over 7 bases. With 2 bases clipped from V and 4 bases from J, the junction kept 11 bases outside the gene matches. Per the germline V gene, CDR1 is SGHAT and CDR2 is FQDESV (reference sequence). This CDR3 region has 16 residues.

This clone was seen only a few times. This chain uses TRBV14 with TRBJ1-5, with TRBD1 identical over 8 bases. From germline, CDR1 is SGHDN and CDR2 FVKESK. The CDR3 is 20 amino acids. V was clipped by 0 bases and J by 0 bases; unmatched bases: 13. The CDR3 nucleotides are TGTGCCAGCAGCCAAGAGTGTAGACAGGGGATCCCGTATAGCAATCAGCCCCAGCATTTT. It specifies CASSQECRQGIPYSNQPQHF.

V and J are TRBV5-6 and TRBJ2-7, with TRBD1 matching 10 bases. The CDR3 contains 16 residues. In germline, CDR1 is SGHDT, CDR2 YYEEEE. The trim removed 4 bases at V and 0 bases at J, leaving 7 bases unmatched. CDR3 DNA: TGTGCCAGCAGCCCTGACGGACAGGGGGTCTCCTACGAGCAGTACTTC. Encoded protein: CASSPDGQGVSYEQYF.

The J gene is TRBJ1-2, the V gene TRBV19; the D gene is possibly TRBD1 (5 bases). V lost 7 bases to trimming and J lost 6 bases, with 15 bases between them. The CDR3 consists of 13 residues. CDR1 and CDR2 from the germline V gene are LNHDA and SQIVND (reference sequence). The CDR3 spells CASKQDPVDGYTF. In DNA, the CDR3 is TGTGCCAGTAAACAGGACCCAGTGGATGGCTACACCTTC. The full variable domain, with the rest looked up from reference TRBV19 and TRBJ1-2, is DGGITQSPKYLFRKEGQNVTLSCEQNLNHDAMYWYRQDPGQGLRLIYYSQIVNDFQKGDIAEGYSVSREKKESFPLTVTSAQKNPTAFYLCASKQDPVDGYTFGSGTRLTVV.

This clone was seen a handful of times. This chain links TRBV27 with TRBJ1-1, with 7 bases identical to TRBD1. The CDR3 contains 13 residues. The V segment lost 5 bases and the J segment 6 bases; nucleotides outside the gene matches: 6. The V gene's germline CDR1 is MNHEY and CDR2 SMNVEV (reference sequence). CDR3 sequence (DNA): TGTGCCAGCAGTCTTACAGGGGTCCCTGAAGCTTTCTTT. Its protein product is CASSLTGVPEAFF.

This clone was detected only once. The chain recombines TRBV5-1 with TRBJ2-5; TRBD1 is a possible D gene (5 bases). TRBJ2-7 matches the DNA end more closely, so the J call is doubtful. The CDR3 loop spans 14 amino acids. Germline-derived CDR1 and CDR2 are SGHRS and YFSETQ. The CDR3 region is CASSLGQGKDEQYF. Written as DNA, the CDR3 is TGCGCCAGCAGCTTGGGGCAGGGTAAAGACGAGCAGTACTTC.

Here the CDR3 DNA reads TGTGCCAGTGCCCCGGGACAGAGCTCCTACGAGCAGTACTTC. It specifies CASAPGQSSYEQYF. The rearrangement uses TRBV19 and TRBJ2-5; 7 positions agree with TRBD1. The assigned J gene may be wrong: the sequence end matches TRBJ2-7 better. The CDR3 contains 14 residues. Germline V gene data show CDR1 as LNHDA and CDR2 as SQIVND (reference sequence).

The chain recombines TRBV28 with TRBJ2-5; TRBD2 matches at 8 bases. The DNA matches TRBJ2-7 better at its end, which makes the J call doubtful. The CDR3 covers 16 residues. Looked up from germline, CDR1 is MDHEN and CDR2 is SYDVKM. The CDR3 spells CASSLPRGASSYEQYF. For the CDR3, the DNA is TGTGCCAGCAGTTTACCGCGGGGGGCGAGTTCCTACGAGCAGTACTTC.